These 8 T cell receptor beta chains came from one sample sequenced in a study of OX40 agonist ivuxolimab in advanced cancers. Repertoires were generated with immunoSEQ multiplex PCR, while TCRdb's copy carries only in-frame clones and drops some. The table shows 25,000 to 35,000 clones, with 90% occurring only once. Here the sequenced sample was CD4+ or CD8+ T cells sorted from blood, taken in a trial of the OX40 agonist ivuxolimab. The receptor source for this set is an adult with an advanced solid tumor such as melanoma, head and neck, liver or kidney cancer.

This rearrangement joins TRBV7-9 to TRBJ2-1; 7 nucleotides line up with TRBD1. The CDR3 extends over 14 amino acids. CDR1 is SEHNR and CDR2 is FQNEAQ in the germline V gene (reference sequence). Germline trimming cut 3 bases from V and 3 bases from J; bases unmatched to any gene: 2. The CDR3 reads CASSFGDSYNEQFF. DNA for the CDR3: TGTGCCAGCAGCTTCGGGGACAGCTACAATGAGCAGTTCTTC. Based on the CDR3 plus reference TRBV7-9 and TRBJ2-1, the full variable domain is DTGVSQNPRHKITKRGQNVTFRCDPISEHNRLYWYRQTLGQGPEFLTYFQNEAQLEKSRLLSDRFSAERPKGSFSTLEIQRTEQGDSAMYLCASSFGDSYNEQFFGPGTRLTVL.

This sequence joins TRBV2 and TRBJ2-7, with D hard to call. The length of the CDR3 is 12 residues. CDR1 and CDR2 (germline): SNHLY, FYNNEI. Trimming shortened V by 8 bases and J by 4 bases, and 12 bases separated the two germline ends. The CDR3 DNA reads as TGTGCCAGCGTAGGTTTTGGATACGAGCAGTACTTC. Amino acid sequence: CASVGFGYEQYF.

The V and J genes are TRBV9 and TRBJ2-7; D is uncertain. Germline CDR1 SGDLS, CDR2 YYNGEE. V was clipped by 4 bases and J by 7 bases, with 15 bases between them. The CDR3 spans 13 residues. The CDR3 reads CASSPRVWDEQYF. CDR3 nucleotide sequence: TGTGCCAGCAGCCCCCGCGTCTGGGATGAGCAGTACTTC.

The CDR3 DNA sequence: TGTGCCAGCAGTAAAATGGGACTAGCCGACACCGGGGAGCTGTTTTTT. Encoded protein: CASSKMGLADTGELFF. V and J are TRBV28 and TRBJ2-2; 9 bases are shared with TRBD2. The CDR3 contains 16 residues. CDR1 and CDR2 (germline): MDHEN, SYDVKM. Trimming removed 5 bases from V and 3 bases from J; junction bases left unmatched: 7.

V usage is TRBV5-6 and J usage is TRBJ1-1; D gene unclear. Germline CDR1 and CDR2: SGHDT and YYEEEE. Trimming took off 7 bases at V and 0 bases at J, with 10 bases between the two ends. CDR3 length: 13 residues. The CDR3 nucleotides are TGTGCCAGCGGTGGGTCATTGAACACTGAAGCTTTCTTT. It yields the protein CASGGSLNTEAFF.

The chain links TRBV28 to TRBJ2-1; 9 bases match TRBD1. Germline V lookup: CDR1 MDHEN, CDR2 SYDVKM. J lost 6 bases, V lost 2 bases, and 2 bases had no gene match. The CDR3 totals 14 residues. The CDR3 protein is CASSLPTGGNEQFF. CDR3 nucleotides: TGTGCCAGCAGTTTACCGACAGGGGGCAATGAGCAGTTCTTC. The variable domain in full, completed from reference TRBV28 and TRBJ2-1, reads DVKVTQSSRYLVKRTGEKVFLECVQDMDHENMFWYRQDPGLGLRLIYFSYDVKMKEKGDIPEGYSVSREKKERFSLILESASTNQTSMYLCASSLPTGGNEQFFGPGTRLTVL.

This clone came up once. V usage is TRBV7-2 and J usage is TRBJ2-1, with D unresolved. The length of the CDR3 is 11 residues. Germline loops: CDR1 SGHTA, CDR2 FQGNSA. Trimming left V 7 bases short and J 9 bases short, with 10 bases between. CDR3 nucleotide sequence: TGTGCCAGCACCAGAACGGGTGAGCAGTTCTTC. It is translated as CASTRTGEQFF.

The genes are TRBV5-6 and TRBJ2-3; 8 bases map to TRBD2. V trimming: 1 base; J trimming: 2 bases; junction bases outside the gene matches: 6. The CDR3 is made up of 16 amino acids. Germline V gives CDR1 SGHDT, CDR2 YYEEEE. The CDR3 protein is CASSLWLAGSTDTQYF. The CDR3 bases are TGTGCCAGCAGCTTGTGGTTAGCGGGGTCCACAGATACGCAGTATTTT.